This TCR beta chain appears in the sequencing data of a study of T cells in Graves' hyperthyroidism and ophthalmopathy. Orbital computed tomography, thyroid ultrasound, serum thyroxine and TRAb, and clinical symptoms together informed the diagnoses. A 10 ml volume of fresh peripheral blood provided the PBMCs. TCR beta CDR3 regions were amplified from RNA transcripts. The TCR CDR3 was amplified in a first-round RT-PCR using the HTBI primer set. Via MiXCR, TCRdb re-called the multiplex PCR reads, giving one row per CDR3 protein. The sample shows under 300,000 distinct CDR3 sequences, roughly an eighth of them seen only once. The ends lost 2 bases at V and 6 bases at J; junction bases unmatched: 8. The germline CDR1 and CDR2 sequences are MDHEN and SYDVKM. CDR3 length: 15 residues.

Sequenced sample: blood. The chain links TRBV28 to TRBJ2-7; the match to TRBD2 covers 9 bases. The source is a woman aged 40 to 55 with Graves' hyperthyroidism. CDR3 nucleotide sequence: TGTGCCAGCAGTTTAGTGCGGGAGGGCCGGAGCGAGCAGTACTTC. Protein: CASSLVREGRSEQYF.